A selection of T cell receptor beta chains follows, all from one sample in a study of cytomegalovirus exposure and HLA in healthy donors. Clones were read by immunoSEQ multiplex PCR, and TCRdb kept only the in-frame ones, dropping some. The sample has about 120,000 clones, approximately 80% seen once. The sample comprised PBMCs. These receptors all come from a man younger than 35 in good health and CMV-seropositive. The CDR3 runs from the conserved cysteine through the conserved F or W. A D gene is named only where the DNA matches it firmly. Clone size appears in some rows only: once, few, many, or a class for an expanded clone.

d_call: TRBD2; j_call: TRBJ2-7; clone_size: .; cdr3_length: 13; v_call: TRBV6-5; cdr3_aa: CASSSGGSYEQYF; cdr3_nt: TGTGCCAGCAGTTCCGGGGGGTCCTACGAGCAGTACTTC
d_call: .; j_call: TRBJ2-7; clone_size: .; cdr3_length: 12; v_call: TRBV28; cdr3_aa: CATSSLSYEQYF; cdr3_nt: TGTGCCACTTCGAGCCTCTCCTACGAGCAGTACTTC
d_call: .; j_call: TRBJ1-6; clone_size: .; cdr3_length: 13; v_call: TRBV7-9; cdr3_aa: CASRTDGNSPLHF; cdr3_nt: TGTGCCAGCAGGACAGACGGCAATTCACCCCTCCACTTT
d_call: TRBD1; j_call: TRBJ1-2; clone_size: .; cdr3_length: 15; v_call: TRBV7-8; cdr3_aa: CASSPSGQFYYGYTF; cdr3_nt: TGTGCCAGCAGCCCCTCGGGACAGTTCTACTATGGCTACACCTTC
d_call: TRBD1; j_call: TRBJ1-2; clone_size: .; cdr3_length: 14; v_call: TRBV6-1; cdr3_aa: CASRRGQINYGYTF; cdr3_nt: TGTGCCAGCCGAAGGGGACAGATTAACTATGGCTACACCTTC
d_call: .; j_call: TRBJ2-7; clone_size: .; cdr3_length: 13; v_call: TRBV9; cdr3_aa: CASSVLVSDEQYF; cdr3_nt: TGTGCCAGCAGCGTACTAGTATCTGACGAGCAGTACTTC
d_call: TRBD1; j_call: TRBJ1-2; clone_size: .; cdr3_length: 14; v_call: TRBV5-1; cdr3_aa: CASSSQGADYGYTF; cdr3_nt: TGCGCCAGCAGCTCCCAGGGGGCGGATTATGGCTACACCTTC
d_call: TRBD1; j_call: TRBJ1-6; clone_size: .; cdr3_length: 15; v_call: TRBV6-6; cdr3_aa: CASSYSDRVNSPLHF; cdr3_nt: TGTGCCAGCAGTTACTCGGACAGGGTTAATTCACCCCTCCACTTT
d_call: .; j_call: TRBJ1-1; clone_size: .; cdr3_length: 14; v_call: TRBV7-9; cdr3_aa: CSSSLGQGKVEAFF; cdr3_nt: TGTTCCAGCAGCTTAGGGCAGGGAAAGGTTGAAGCTTTCTTT
d_call: .; j_call: TRBJ2-3; clone_size: .; cdr3_length: 14; v_call: TRBV19; cdr3_aa: CASSIMESTDTQYF; cdr3_nt: TGTGCCAGTAGTATAATGGAGAGCACAGATACGCAGTATTTT
d_call: .; j_call: TRBJ1-2; clone_size: few; cdr3_length: 15; v_call: TRBV7-9; cdr3_aa: CASSLDRTANYGYTF; cdr3_nt: TGTGCCAGCAGCTTAGACCGGACAGCTAACTATGGCTACACCTTC
d_call: TRBD2; j_call: TRBJ2-1; clone_size: .; cdr3_length: 16; v_call: TRBV27; cdr3_aa: CASSLQNSGGATEQFF; cdr3_nt: TGTGCCAGCAGTTTACAAAATAGCGGGGGGGCCACTGAGCAGTTCTTC
d_call: .; j_call: TRBJ2-1; clone_size: .; cdr3_length: 15; v_call: TRBV5-1; cdr3_aa: CASSLATTRNNEQFF; cdr3_nt: TGCGCCAGCAGCTTGGCCACGACTCGGAACAATGAGCAGTTCTTC
d_call: TRBD2; j_call: TRBJ2-7; clone_size: .; cdr3_length: 15; v_call: TRBV9; cdr3_aa: CASSAAGGRGHEQYF; cdr3_nt: TGTGCCAGCAGCGCTGCTGGCGGGAGAGGCCACGAGCAGTACTTC
d_call: TRBD1; j_call: TRBJ2-7; clone_size: once; cdr3_length: 18; v_call: TRBV7-6; cdr3_aa: CASSLVSGTGGLSYEQYF; cdr3_nt: TGTGCCAGCAGCTTAGTTTCGGGGACAGGGGGACTGTCCTACGAGCAGTACTTC
d_call: .; j_call: TRBJ2-2; clone_size: .; cdr3_length: 14; v_call: TRBV5-4; cdr3_aa: CASSMGIEAGELFF; cdr3_nt: TGTGCCAGCAGCATGGGGATCGAGGCCGGGGAGCTGTTTTTT
d_call: .; j_call: TRBJ1-5; clone_size: .; cdr3_length: 12; v_call: TRBV6-5; cdr3_aa: CASGQIDQPQHF; cdr3_nt: TGTGCCAGCGGACAGATAGATCAGCCCCAGCATTTT
d_call: .; j_call: TRBJ2-2; clone_size: .; cdr3_length: 12; v_call: TRBV29-1; cdr3_aa: CSVDQGSGELFF; cdr3_nt: TGCAGCGTCGATCAGGGTTCCGGGGAGCTGTTTTTT
d_call: .; j_call: TRBJ1-2; clone_size: .; cdr3_length: 15; v_call: TRBV25-1; cdr3_aa: CASSELGGPNYGYTF; cdr3_nt: TGTGCCAGCAGTGAATTGGGGGGACCGAACTATGGCTACACCTTC
d_call: TRBD1; j_call: TRBJ2-1; clone_size: once; cdr3_length: 14; v_call: TRBV4-1; cdr3_aa: CASSQVTGDNEQFF; cdr3_nt: TGCGCCAGCAGCCAAGTGACAGGGGACAATGAGCAGTTCTTC
d_call: .; j_call: TRBJ2-2; clone_size: .; cdr3_length: 12; v_call: TRBV19; cdr3_aa: CAVYQVAGELFF; cdr3_nt: TGTGCCGTTTATCAGGTCGCCGGGGAGCTGTTTTTT
d_call: TRBD1; j_call: TRBJ2-7; clone_size: .; cdr3_length: 15; v_call: TRBV14; cdr3_aa: CASSPRPGGLHEQYF; cdr3_nt: TGTGCCAGCAGTCCCCGTCCAGGGGGCTTACACGAGCAGTACTTC
d_call: TRBD1; j_call: TRBJ1-3; clone_size: .; cdr3_length: 19; v_call: TRBV2; cdr3_aa: CASSFPGQGMFGSGNTIYF; cdr3_nt: TGTGCCAGCAGTTTTCCGGGACAGGGGATGTTTGGGTCTGGAAACACCATATATTTT
d_call: TRBD2; j_call: TRBJ2-3; clone_size: .; cdr3_length: 14; v_call: TRBV19; cdr3_aa: CASSRAGGADTQYF; cdr3_nt: TGTGCCAGTAGTAGGGCGGGAGGGGCAGATACGCAGTATTTT
d_call: TRBD1; j_call: TRBJ1-3; clone_size: .; cdr3_length: 16; v_call: TRBV19; cdr3_aa: CASSPGQGNSGNTIYF; cdr3_nt: TGTGCCAGTAGTCCAGGACAGGGTAACTCTGGAAACACCATATATTTT